Listed here are 31 T cell receptor beta chains from one sample, sequenced in a study of vaccination and CD4 T cells after COVID-19. At the Johns Hopkins FTIC core, DNA taken from cultured CD4+ T cells was sequenced by way of the Oncomine TCR Beta short-read assay. TCRdb reprocessed the PCR reads via MiXCR and lists one record per CDR3 protein. The table lists roughly 10,000 distinct CDR3 sequences, about 60% of them singletons, with around 25% in the top ten. The treatment: roughly ten-day PBMC culture with coronavirus spike peptide pools or control peptides (ViraFEST assay). Harvesting of the unexposed donor's CD4+ T cells predated the COVID-19 pandemic (2011-2018). Their antigens remain unidentified. Sequencing was carried out using CD4+ T cells from blood, cultured in vitro. The receptors come from a human donor in good health.

In this sample, this clonotype turned up once. This sequence joins TRBV2 and TRBJ2-5, with D possibly matching TRBD1 (6 bases). The length of the CDR3 is 12 residues. The germline CDR1 and CDR2 sequences are SNHLY and FYNNEI. Trimming left V 4 bases short and J 5 bases short, with 8 bases between. The CDR3 spells CASSAGAETQYF. CDR3 nucleotides: TGTGCCAGCAGTGCAGGGGCCGAGACCCAGTACTTC.

This clonotype has more than one count but fewer than ten. The V and J genes are TRBV30 and TRBJ2-3, with D unclear. Germline assignment: CDR1 GTSNPN and CDR2 SVGIG (reference sequence). Trimming took 2 bases from V and 6 from J, leaving 6 bases between them. This CDR3 has 11 residues. CDR3 loop: CAWSQDDTQYF. The CDR3 DNA sequence: TGTGCCTGGAGTCAGGACGATACGCAGTATTTT. The variable domain in full, with the rest retrieved from reference TRBV30 and TRBJ2-3, is SQTIHQWPATLVQPVGSPLSLECTVEGTSNPNLYWYRQAAGRGLQLLFYSVGIGQISSEVPQNLSASRPQDRQFILSSKKLLLSDSGFYLCAWSQDDTQYFGPGTRLTVL.

This chain uses TRBV7-2 with TRBJ2-5, with 8 bases that match TRBD1. CDR1 is SGHTA, CDR2 FQGNSA, per germline. The V and J ends lost 4 bases and 5 bases, in that order; junction bases with no gene match: 6. The CDR3 is made up of 14 amino acids. This CDR3 is CASSSRTGRETQYF. CDR3 DNA: TGTGCCAGCAGCTCCCGGACAGGGCGGGAGACCCAGTACTTC.

The chain is built from TRBV19 and TRBJ1-2; 7 bases map to TRBD1. The CDR3 is 14 amino acids. Germline trimming cut 7 bases from V and 0 bases from J; bases unmatched to any gene: 5. From germline, CDR1 is LNHDA and CDR2 SQIVND (reference sequence). CDR3 nucleotide sequence: TGTGCCAGTAATCTGGGACAGACTAACTATGGCTACACCTTC. Its translation: CASNLGQTNYGYTF.

V and J are TRBV10-3 and TRBJ2-1; possibly TRBD2 for D (5 bases). There are 14 residues in the CDR3. Germline CDR1 is ENHRY and CDR2 is SYGVKD. With 3 bases removed from V and 7 bases from J, the gap between germline ends came to 13 bases. CDR3 region: CAISDSSPANEQFF. DNA of the CDR3: TGTGCCATCAGTGATTCTAGCCCGGCGAATGAGCAGTTCTTC.

This clonotype was counted once. The chain recombines TRBV7-8 with TRBJ2-2; 8 positions match TRBD2. The germline gives CDR1 SGHVS, CDR2 FQNEAQ. V gave up 5 bases and J gave up 6 bases; unmatched junction bases: 8. This CDR3 is 15 amino acids long. CDR3 bases: TGTGCCAGCAGCGTGGGACTAGGAAGGGCCGGGGAGCTGTTTTTT. Its protein is CASSVGLGRAGELFF.

The chain is built from TRBV6-1 and TRBJ2-2; 16 bases are shared with TRBD2. The germline V gene has CDR1 MNHNS and CDR2 SASEGT. The CDR3 is made up of 17 amino acids. V lost 6 bases and J lost 4; bases outside the gene matches: 5. CDR3: CASSRGLAGGATGELFF. CDR3 nucleotides: TGTGCCAGCAGCCGGGGACTAGCGGGGGGGGCCACCGGGGAGCTGTTTTTT.

The chain recombines TRBV20-1 with TRBJ1-5, with no clear D. The CDR3 has 12 amino acids. The V end was cut by 6 bases, the J end by 4 bases, with 10 bases between. Germline V gene lookup returns CDR1 DFQATT and CDR2 SNEGSKA (reference sequence). CDR3 bases: TGCAGTGCAGGGAAGAGGAATCAGCCCCAGCATTTT. Translation: CSAGKRNQPQHF.

This clonotype was recorded only once. The chain is built from TRBV5-4 and TRBJ1-5; tentatively, D is TRBD1 (5 bases). Germline V lookup: CDR1 SGHNT, CDR2 YYREEE (reference sequence). The ends were cut back, 0 bases at V and 9 bases at J, with 16 bases in the middle. The CDR3 runs 15 residues. CDR3 nucleotide sequence: TGTGCCAGCAGCTTGGACCGGGGGATGGTGGGGCCCCAGCATTTT. Residues: CASSLDRGMVGPQHF. Full variable domain (remainder filled in from reference TRBV5-4 and TRBJ1-5): ETGVTQSPTHLIKTRGQQVTLRCSSQSGHNTVSWYQQALGQGPQFIFQYYREEENGRGNFPPRFSGLQFPNYSSELNVNALELDDSALYLCASSLDRGMVGPQHFGDGTRLSIL.

Written as DNA, the CDR3 is TGCAGTGCTATCGGGGTTTTACAGACCCAAGAGACCCAGTACTTC. Its protein is CSAIGVLQTQETQYF. This chain links TRBV20-1 with TRBJ2-5; TRBD2 might be the D (5 bases). In germline, CDR1 is DFQATT, CDR2 SNEGSKA (reference sequence). CDR3 size: 15 residues. Trimming cost V 4 bases and J 1 base, with 16 bases left between them.

The gene calls are TRBV20-1 and TRBJ2-5; the D is unclear. Germline CDR1 reads DFQATT; CDR2 reads SNEGSKA (reference sequence). Trimming pared 3 bases from V and 2 bases from J, leaving 13 bases between. The CDR3 is made up of 14 amino acids. The CDR3 nucleotides are TGCAGTGCTAGCCCCTTAGGGCAGCAAGAGACCCAGTACTTC. This encodes CSASPLGQQETQYF.

This chain connects TRBV7-9 to TRBJ2-2, with TRBD1 matching 7 bases. V shed 5 bases and J 3 bases; nucleotides not matched to a gene: 9. The CDR3 covers 16 residues. Germline values: CDR1 SEHNR, CDR2 FQNEAQ (reference sequence). CDR3 nucleotides: TGTGCCAGCAGCAAGGGGGACAGAAAACACACCGGGGAGCTGTTTTTT. Translation: CASSKGDRKHTGELFF. The full variable domain, its missing parts supplied by reference TRBV7-9 and TRBJ2-2, is DTGVSQNPRHKITKRGQNVTFRCDPISEHNRLYWYRQTLGQGPEFLTYFQNEAQLEKSRLLSDRFSAERPKGSFSTLEIQRTEQGDSAMYLCASSKGDRKHTGELFFGEGSRLTVL.

J is TRBJ2-7 and V is TRBV7-8; possible D gene TRBD1, 5 bases. This CDR3 is 13 amino acids long. Trimming left V 0 bases short and J 2 bases short, with 5 bases between. Germline V gene sequence: CDR1 SGHVS, CDR2 FQNEAQ. CDR3 region: CASSLARAYEQYF. The CDR3 DNA is TGTGCCAGCAGCTTAGCCAGGGCCTACGAGCAGTACTTC.

This sequence joins TRBV20-1 and TRBJ2-5, with a tentative D call TRBD1 (6 bases). The V and J ends lost 3 bases and 4 bases respectively, with 18 bases between them. CDR1 and CDR2 from the germline V gene are DFQATT and SNEGSKA (reference sequence). There are 15 residues in the CDR3. This CDR3 is CSASSWDTYRETQYF. The CDR3 DNA reads as TGCAGTGCTAGTTCTTGGGACACCTACCGAGAGACCCAGTACTTC.

The chain recombines TRBV27 with TRBJ1-1; a weak D match, TRBD1 (6 bases). CDR1 and CDR2 from the germline V gene are MNHEY and SMNVEV (reference sequence). This CDR3 has 15 amino acids. V gave up 5 bases and J gave up 0 bases, with 13 bases separating them. The CDR3 DNA follows: TGTGCCAGCAGTCCCCGGACAGCCATGAACACTGAAGCTTTCTTT. Translated, it gives CASSPRTAMNTEAFF.

This clonotype was detected only a few times. The chain uses TRBV7-8 and TRBJ1-1, with D uncertain. There are 13 residues in the CDR3. V was shortened by 10 bases and J by 1 base, with 13 bases between the two germline ends. Per germline, CDR1 SGHVS and CDR2 FQNEAQ. CDR3 nucleotide sequence: TGTGCCACCTTTGGGTGGGGGAACACTGAAGCTTTCTTT. Translated, it gives CATFGWGNTEAFF.

As DNA, the CDR3 is TGCAGTACCCCAAGGCTAGCGGGAGGGCGCGAGACCCAGTACTTC. The encoded protein is CSTPRLAGGRETQYF. The chain links TRBV20-1 to TRBJ2-5, with 12 bases lining up with TRBD2. Germline CDR1 reads DFQATT; CDR2 reads SNEGSKA (reference sequence). There are 15 residues in the CDR3. V was clipped by 8 bases and J by 5 bases; unmatched bases: 12.

V is TRBV7-9 and J is TRBJ2-6; maybe TRBD2 (5 bases). V was pared by 0 bases and J by 0 bases, with 12 bases between. Germline CDR1 reads SEHNR; CDR2 reads FQNEAQ (reference sequence). The CDR3 extends over 18 amino acids. The CDR3 region is CASSLAEGPNSGANVLTF. The CDR3 bases are TGTGCCAGCAGCTTAGCAGAGGGCCCCAACTCTGGGGCCAACGTCCTGACTTTC.

This clonotype was seen a handful of times. The rearrangement links TRBV6-1 to TRBJ1-5, with 9 bases that match TRBD1. CDR1 and CDR2 (germline): MNHNS, SASEGT. J was trimmed by 6 bases and V by 4 bases; bases with no gene match: 4. This CDR3 has 14 amino acids. CDR3: CASSGTGGRQPQHF. DNA for the CDR3: TGTGCCAGCAGTGGAACAGGGGGCCGTCAGCCCCAGCATTTT.

The rearrangement joins TRBV19 to TRBJ2-3, with 8 nucleotides matching TRBD1. This CDR3 is 15 amino acids long. CDR1 is LNHDA and CDR2 is SQIVND in the germline V gene (reference sequence). After removal of 8 bases from V and 2 bases from J, the junction contained 9 bases not matched to a gene. CDR3 region: CASGNGQGDTDTQYF. The DNA for the CDR3 is TGTGCCAGTGGTAACGGACAGGGTGACACAGATACGCAGTATTTT.

This clonotype was seen only a few times. CDR3 nucleotides: TGTGCCAGCAGTTACTCGATTCAGGGCAATCAGCCCCAGCATTTT. Translating it yields CASSYSIQGNQPQHF. The chain is built from TRBV6-5 and TRBJ1-5; D gene unclear. Germline lookup yields CDR1 MNHEY and CDR2 SVGAGI. V was clipped by 0 bases and J by 2 bases, with 8 bases between them. The CDR3 has 15 amino acids.

This chain connects TRBV7-9 to TRBJ2-4; D perhaps matches TRBD1 (6 bases). The length of the CDR3 is 14 residues. V was trimmed by 3 bases and J by 3 bases, leaving 9 bases between them. CDR1 and CDR2 (germline): SEHNR, FQNEAQ (reference sequence). In nucleotides, the CDR3 is TGTGCCAGCAGCTTGGGGGCAGGCAAAAACATTCAGTACTTC. It is translated as CASSLGAGKNIQYF.

The rearrangement joins TRBV6-5 to TRBJ2-3; D gene unclear. There are 16 residues in the CDR3. V dropped 0 bases and J dropped 0 bases, with 10 bases sitting between them. Germline V gene data show CDR1 as MNHEY and CDR2 as SVGAGI. The CDR3, as DNA: TGTGCCAGCAGTTACTCGGCTCCAGGAAGCACAGATACGCAGTATTTT. Translating gives CASSYSAPGSTDTQYF.

The table lists this clonotype with a few counts. CDR3 sequence (DNA): TGTGCCAGCAGTCAGGGAGCCTTCCGGAGGGGCGGCAATCAGCCCCAGCATTTT. This encodes CASSQGAFRRGGNQPQHF. The chain links TRBV6-2 or TRBV6-3 to TRBJ1-5; perhaps TRBD1 as D (5 bases). Germline CDR1 is MNHEY and CDR2 is SVGEGT. V was clipped by 5 bases and J by 2 bases, with 22 bases between them. The CDR3 consists of 18 residues.

This clonotype was seen a handful of times. The chain employs TRBV19 and TRBJ2-3; 7 positions agree with TRBD1. CDR1 is LNHDA and CDR2 is SQIVND in the germline V gene (reference sequence). This CDR3 has 14 amino acids. J lost 1 base, V lost 5 bases, and 3 bases had no gene match. This CDR3 is CASSATGGTDTQYF. The CDR3 coding sequence is TGTGCCAGTAGTGCTACAGGGGGCACAGATACGCAGTATTTT.

The chain uses TRBV6-1 and TRBJ1-5; 8 bases align to TRBD1. The CDR3 length is 15 residues. The ends lost 6 bases at V and 6 bases at J; junction bases unmatched: 10. From germline, CDR1 is MNHNS and CDR2 SASEGT. The CDR3 sequence: CASSQTGVVGQPQHF. The CDR3 bases are TGTGCCAGCAGCCAGACAGGGGTTGTTGGTCAGCCCCAGCATTTT.

The J gene is TRBJ2-3, the V gene TRBV6-1; D gene uncertain. Trimming stripped 1 base from V and 7 bases from J, with 9 bases between. There are 13 residues in the CDR3. Germline CDR1 reads MNHNS; CDR2 reads SASEGT. The CDR3 DNA reads TGTGCCAGCAGTGAAGGGATAAAAAATACGCAGTATTTT. It specifies CASSEGIKNTQYF.

The chain carries TRBV19 and TRBJ2-6; D might be TRBD1 (6 bases). This CDR3 spans 16 amino acids. CDR1 LNHDA and CDR2 SQIVND come from the germline V gene (reference sequence). V lost 2 bases, J lost 1 base, and 9 bases lay in between. The CDR3 spells CASSINTGSGANVLTF. The CDR3 DNA follows: TGTGCCAGTAGTATAAATACAGGGTCTGGGGCCAACGTCCTGACTTTC.

The V gene is TRBV19, the J gene TRBJ2-3; D unclear. This CDR3 is built from 14 residues. Trimming removed 4 bases at V and 2 bases at J, with 10 bases between. CDR1 LNHDA and CDR2 SQIVND come from the germline V gene (reference sequence). The CDR3 bases are TGTGCCAGTAGTAGGGGTGACCCCACAGATACGCAGTATTTT. It translates to CASSRGDPTDTQYF.

This clonotype was seen a single time. The chain is built from TRBV7-2 and TRBJ1-1; no reliable D call. Germline values: CDR1 SGHTA, CDR2 FQGNSA. V was trimmed by 0 bases and J by 0 bases, leaving 2 bases between them. The CDR3 loop spans 13 amino acids. CDR3 nucleotide sequence: TGTGCCAGCAGCTTAGCTCTGAACACTGAAGCTTTCTTT. It is translated as CASSLALNTEAFF.

This clonotype showed up just a few times. The chain combines TRBV7-2 with TRBJ1-2; D unresolved. CDR1 and CDR2 (germline): SGHTA, FQGNSA. The CDR3 runs to 11 residues. Trimming took 6 bases from V and 2 from J, leaving 4 bases between them. CDR3 in amino acids: CASSWNYGYTF. The CDR3 DNA follows: TGTGCCAGCAGTTGGAACTATGGCTACACCTTC.